This T cell receptor beta chain was retrieved from a study of identical twins. This clonotype was counted at least ten times. The antigen is undetermined. With no exceptions, donors were healthy Caucasians. Study-wide results and caveats: Conclusions leaned on cross-sectional statistical analysis and did not track the same donors over time.

Each CDR3 protein gets one entry after TCRdb re-called the 5' RACE reads with MiXCR. The sample lists some 710,000 distinct CDR3 sequences, around 5.7% occurring once. This sequence was found in a man between 18 and 29 years old in good health. Sequences were obtained from naive T cells sorted from blood.

The chain's CDR3 is CASSLVGGFQETQYF. The CDR3 DNA sequence: TGCGCCAGCAGCTTGGTCGGGGGATTTCAAGAGACCCAGTACTTC. The chain carries TRBV5-1 and TRBJ2-5; possible D gene TRBD2, 6 bases. This CDR3 comprises 15 residues. Trimming stripped 0 bases from V and 2 bases from J, with 11 bases between. Germline-derived CDR1 and CDR2 are SGHRS and YFSETQ.